This T cell receptor (beta chain) was sequenced for a study of blood T cells in healthy people across ages. Points from the study as a whole: Naive CD4+ cell counts and diversity both ran higher in long-lived than in aged donors.

Germline CDR1 is SGHRS and CDR2 is YFSETQ. The germline V and J ends were trimmed by 0 bases and 2 bases, with 21 bases remaining between them. This CDR3 region has 18 residues. Using a J-beta primer mix together with a sample-barcoded 5' primer, a second PCR was run for about 6 to 12 cycles. Every cDNA molecule bore a tag from a template-switch adaptor containing 12 random nucleotides. TCRdb re-called the 5' RACE reads with MiXCR, one entry per CDR3 protein. The data show about 680,000 distinct CDR3 sequences, around half seen once. As to this clonotype: Its antigen is not known.

This chain connects TRBV5-1 to TRBJ2-7; D is possibly TRBD2 (6 bases). The clonotype was recovered from a woman in her fifties or sixties in good health. The sample comprised blood. This CDR3 is CASSLDSVGERATYEQYF. The CDR3 DNA reads TGCGCCAGCAGCTTGGATTCGGTTGGGGAGCGGGCAACCTACGAGCAGTACTTC. The variable domain in full, completed from reference TRBV5-1 and TRBJ2-7, reads KAGVTQTPRYLIKTRGQQVTLSCSPISGHRSVSWYQQTPGQGLQFLFEYFSETQRNKGNFPGRFSGRQFSNSRSEMNVSTLELGDSALYLCASSLDSVGERATYEQYFGPGTRLTVT.